This passage covers 24 T cell receptor beta chains from one sample sequenced in a study of blood T cell repertoires in COVID-19. The repertoire was sequenced with immunoSEQ multiplex PCR; TCRdb's copy has only in-frame clones and lacks some. The repertoire has some 210,000 clones, approximately 91% of them found once; the top ten carry about 4.8%. The sample taken for sequencing was peripheral blood. The receptors come from a woman between 35 and 50 years old with acute or convalescent COVID-19.

V usage is TRBV29-1 and J usage is TRBJ1-1; D possibly corresponds to TRBD1 (5 bases). V shed 4 bases and J shed 1 base, with 22 bases lying between them. The CDR3 is 17 residues long. Germline V gives CDR1 SQVTM, CDR2 ANQGSEA. CDR3 sequence (DNA): TGCAGCGTTGGTGGGGTTTCGGGAGGGGCGAAGAACACTGAAGCTTTCTTT. Translated, it gives CSVGGVSGGAKNTEAFF.

This chain links TRBV28 with TRBJ1-5, with D possibly being TRBD1 (6 bases). V lost 2 bases and J 7 bases, leaving 15 bases between the germline ends. The CDR3 is made up of 15 amino acids. The germline V gene has CDR1 MDHEN and CDR2 SYDVKM. The CDR3: CASSLGLGQEQPQHF. The CDR3 nucleotides are TGTGCCAGCAGTTTAGGATTGGGACAAGAGCAGCCCCAGCATTTT.

CDR3 protein: CAWNRGAVTEAFF. The CDR3 coding sequence is TGTGCCTGGAATCGGGGGGCGGTGACTGAAGCTTTCTTT. This chain joins TRBV30 and TRBJ1-1; a weak D match, TRBD1 (6 bases). Germline V gene data show CDR1 as GTSNPN and CDR2 as SVGIG (reference sequence). The ends were cut back, 4 bases at V and 5 bases at J, with 14 bases in the middle. The CDR3 has 13 residues.

This clone came up once. V is TRBV30 and J is TRBJ1-3; TRBD1 agrees at 7 bases. V trimming: 3 bases; J trimming: 0 bases; junction bases outside the gene matches: 2. Per germline, CDR1 GTSNPN and CDR2 SVGIG (reference sequence). This CDR3 has 14 residues. The CDR3 is CAWRGDSSGNTIYF. CDR3 in DNA: TGTGCCTGGAGGGGGGACAGCTCTGGAAACACCATATATTTT.

The chain recombines TRBV4-2 with TRBJ1-4, with unresolved D. V was trimmed by 5 bases and J by 0 bases, leaving 16 bases between them. The CDR3 is made up of 17 amino acids. Germline values: CDR1 LGHNA, CDR2 YNFKEQ. The CDR3 region is CASSIRPFATTNEKLFF. CDR3 sequence (DNA): TGTGCCAGCAGCATCCGTCCCTTTGCTACAACTAATGAAAAACTGTTTTTT.

This chain joins TRBV11-2 and TRBJ1-2, with TRBD1 identical over 11 bases. After removal of 4 bases from V and 4 bases from J, the junction contained 2 bases not matched to a gene. CDR3 length: 14 residues. The germline V gene has CDR1 SGHAT and CDR2 FQNNGV. The CDR3 region is CASSSGTGGYGYTF. The CDR3 DNA is TGTGCCAGCAGCTCCGGGACAGGGGGCTATGGCTACACCTTC.

This chain joins TRBV19 and TRBJ2-4; TRBD1 agrees at 10 bases. Germline V gives CDR1 LNHDA, CDR2 SQIVND (reference sequence). The CDR3 covers 14 residues. V gave up 7 bases and J gave up 6 bases; unmatched junction bases: 6. CDR3 protein: CASKGGDRGNIQYF. The CDR3 nucleotides read TGTGCCAGTAAGGGTGGGGACAGGGGAAACATTCAGTACTTC.

The chain has TRBV7-9 and TRBJ2-6; 8 nucleotides align to TRBD1. The CDR3 spans 16 residues. V lost 4 bases and J lost 4; bases outside the gene matches: 6. The germline V gene encodes CDR1 SEHNR and CDR2 FQNEAQ (reference sequence). The CDR3 sequence is CASSSQGAPGANVLTF. CDR3 nucleotides: TGTGCCAGCAGCTCGCAGGGGGCGCCGGGGGCCAACGTCCTGACTTTC.

The chain joins TRBV19 to TRBJ1-2; 8 bases line up with TRBD1. Germline V lookup: CDR1 LNHDA, CDR2 SQIVND (reference sequence). This CDR3 is built from 17 residues. V shed 0 bases and J 4 bases; nucleotides not matched to a gene: 10. The CDR3 bases are TGTGCCAGTAGTATAGAAGTGAGAGCAGGGGGCATCTATGGCTACACCTTC. Amino acid sequence: CASSIEVRAGGIYGYTF.

This chain uses TRBV7-6 with TRBJ1-1, with 8 positions matching TRBD1. V was pared by 1 base and J by 5 bases, with 9 bases of the junction left unmatched. Per the germline V gene, CDR1 is SGHVS and CDR2 is FNYEAQ. The CDR3 extends over 16 amino acids. CDR3 nucleotide sequence: TGTGCCAGCAGCTTAGGGTCAGGGGGCGCGGGGACTGAAGCTTTCTTT. Encoded protein: CASSLGSGGAGTEAFF. The full variable domain, completed using reference TRBV7-6 and TRBJ1-1, is GAGVSQSPRYKVTKRGQDVALRCDPISGHVSLYWYRQALGQGPEFLTYFNYEAQQDKSGLPNDRFSAERPEGSISTLTIQRTEQRDSAMYRCASSLGSGGAGTEAFFGQGTRLTVV.

The chain carries TRBV12-3 or TRBV12-4 and TRBJ2-3, with TRBD2 identical over 14 bases. The ends lost 6 bases at V and 14 bases at J; junction bases unmatched: 7. The CDR3 runs to 13 residues. This CDR3 is CASSRPTSGGVYF. CDR3 nucleotides: TGTGCCAGCAGCCGGCCGACTAGCGGGGGGGTGTATTTT.

The V gene is TRBV6-6, the J gene TRBJ2-3; 11 positions agree with TRBD2. Trimming cost V 6 bases and J 4 bases; bases outside gene matches: 6. CDR1 and CDR2 (germline): MNHNY, SVGAGI (reference sequence). The CDR3 spans 15 residues. The CDR3 is CASRTVAGGADTQYF. The DNA for the CDR3 is TGTGCCAGCAGAACAGTAGCGGGGGGGGCAGATACGCAGTATTTT.

This clone was seen just once. The rearrangement joins TRBV6-1 to TRBJ2-1; 8 bases are shared with TRBD2. Trimming at V came to 7 bases and at J to 8 bases, leaving 7 bases not matched to a gene. The CDR3 is made up of 13 amino acids. Looked up from germline, CDR1 is MNHNS and CDR2 is SASEGT. CDR3 region: CASKLAALDEQFF. The DNA for the CDR3 is TGTGCCAGCAAACTAGCGGCGTTGGATGAGCAGTTCTTC.

This rearrangement joins TRBV6-2 or TRBV6-3 to TRBJ2-7; 8 bases match TRBD2. This CDR3 is 13 amino acids long. The junction had 2 bases not matched to a gene; V was cut back by 4 bases and J by 3 bases. Germline lookup yields CDR1 MNHEY and CDR2 SVGEGT. Here the CDR3 reads CASSFSGGYEQYV. Here the CDR3 DNA reads TGTGCCAGCAGTTTCAGCGGGGGCTACGAGCAGTACGTC.

The rearrangement links TRBV20-1 to TRBJ1-2, with 7 bases matching TRBD1. The CDR3 has 11 residues. Losses at the gene ends were 8 bases for V and 7 bases for J; bases not matched to a gene: 7. Germline V gene data show CDR1 as DFQATT and CDR2 as SNEGSKA (reference sequence). The CDR3 region has the DNA TGCAGTTCAGACAGGGTCGGTGGCTACACCTTC. It yields the protein CSSDRVGGYTF.

This sequence joins TRBV2 and TRBJ1-1; D remains ambiguous. The germline V gene encodes CDR1 SNHLY and CDR2 FYNNEI. CDR3 size: 12 residues. CDR3 nucleotides: TGTAGCTCCGCGCCGGAGGTCACTGAAGCTTTCTTT. Translated: CSSAPEVTEAFF. Combining the CDR3 with reference TRBV2 and TRBJ1-1 gives the whole variable domain EPEVTQTPSHQVTQMGQEVILRCVPISNHLYFYWYRQILGQKVEFLVSFYNNEISEKSEIFDDQFSVERPDGSNFTLKIRSTKLEDSAMYFCSSAPEVTEAFFGQGTRLTVV.

This chain links TRBV12-3 or TRBV12-4 with TRBJ2-7; TRBD2 might be the D (6 bases). Trimming pared 0 bases from V and 6 bases from J, leaving 9 bases between. This CDR3 has 13 residues. DNA of the CDR3: TGTGCCAGCAGTTTAGCCCCCGGGGGCGAGCAGTACGTC. Protein: CASSLAPGGEQYV.

The genes are TRBV30 and TRBJ2-7; D ambiguous. This CDR3 is built from 14 residues. Germline CDR1 GTSNPN, CDR2 SVGIG (reference sequence). With 4 bases removed from V and 1 base from J, the gap between germline ends came to 14 bases. CDR3 protein: CAWIGQNISYEQYV. CDR3 coding DNA: TGTGCCTGGATTGGGCAGAACATTTCCTACGAGCAGTACGTC.

This chain joins TRBV5-1 and TRBJ2-3, with 7 bases identical to TRBD1. This CDR3 is built from 14 residues. Germline lookup yields CDR1 SGHRS and CDR2 YFSETQ. V lost 4 bases to trimming and J lost 5 bases; unmatched junction nucleotides: 7. The CDR3 sequence is CASSVQGRRDTQYF. The CDR3 nucleotides read TGCGCCAGCAGCGTACAGGGGAGAAGAGATACGCAGTATTTT.

The rearrangement uses TRBV19 and TRBJ1-4; 10 bases are a match to TRBD1. The ends lost 4 bases at V and 8 bases at J; junction bases unmatched: 10. The CDR3 is made up of 16 amino acids. CDR1 and CDR2 (germline): LNHDA, SQIVND (reference sequence). In nucleotides, the CDR3 is TGTGCCAGTAGTAACCCCCGGACAGGGGGGGGCGAAAAACTGTTTTTT. Translated: CASSNPRTGGGEKLFF.

V and J are TRBV15 and TRBJ2-2, with TRBD1 matching over 10 bases. This CDR3 spans 16 amino acids. Germline CDR1 and CDR2: LNHNV and YYDKDF (reference sequence). The V segment lost 0 bases and the J segment 6 bases; nucleotides outside the gene matches: 4. The CDR3 reads CATSRDGDRGAGELFF. As DNA, the CDR3 is TGTGCCACCAGCAGAGATGGGGACAGGGGAGCCGGGGAGCTGTTTTTT.

The V and J genes are TRBV5-6 and TRBJ2-3; 10 bases match TRBD2. Germline-derived CDR1 and CDR2 are SGHDT and YYEEEE. CDR3 size: 16 residues. Trimming took 2 bases from V and 3 from J; bases not matched to a gene: 6. CDR3 DNA: TGTGCCAGCAGCTTTTCAGCGGGGGGGCCTACAGATACGCAGTATTTT. Protein product: CASSFSAGGPTDTQYF.

The J gene is TRBJ2-7, the V gene TRBV30, with D unresolved. Trimming removed 1 base from V and 2 bases from J, with 15 bases in between. Per the germline V gene, CDR1 is GTSNPN and CDR2 is SVGIG (reference sequence). The CDR3 is made up of 15 amino acids. The chain's CDR3 is CAWSDPNRIPYEQYV. The CDR3 coding sequence is TGTGCCTGGAGTGACCCTAACAGAATCCCCTACGAGCAGTACGTC.

The chain has TRBV4-2 and TRBJ1-2; D might be TRBD1 (6 bases). The CDR3 contains 15 residues. V was cut by 0 bases and J by 6 bases, with 14 bases left in between. CDR1 LGHNA and CDR2 YNFKEQ come from the germline V gene. This chain's CDR3 is CASSQEGAGNNGYTF. DNA for the CDR3: TGTGCCAGCAGCCAAGAGGGGGCCGGGAACAATGGCTACACCTTC.